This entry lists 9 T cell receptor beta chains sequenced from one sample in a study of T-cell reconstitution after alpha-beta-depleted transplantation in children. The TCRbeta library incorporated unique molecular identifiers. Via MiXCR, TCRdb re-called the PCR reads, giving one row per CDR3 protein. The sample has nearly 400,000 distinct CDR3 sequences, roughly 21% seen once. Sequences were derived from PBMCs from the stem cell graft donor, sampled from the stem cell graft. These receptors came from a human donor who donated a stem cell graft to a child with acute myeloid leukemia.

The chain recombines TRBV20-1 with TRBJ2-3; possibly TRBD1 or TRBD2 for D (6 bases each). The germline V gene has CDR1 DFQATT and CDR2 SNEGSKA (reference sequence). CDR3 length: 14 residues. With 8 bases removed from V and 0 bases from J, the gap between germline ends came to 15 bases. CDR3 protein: CSSSWGASTDTQYF. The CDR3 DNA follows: TGCAGTTCTTCCTGGGGGGCTAGCACAGATACGCAGTATTTT.

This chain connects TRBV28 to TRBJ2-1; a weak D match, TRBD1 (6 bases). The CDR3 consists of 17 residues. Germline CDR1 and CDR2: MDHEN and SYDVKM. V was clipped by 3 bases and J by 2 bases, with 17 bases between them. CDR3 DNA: TGTGCCAGCAGTTTGACCGGCCCCGGGGACACCTACAATGAGCAGTTCTTC. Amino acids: CASSLTGPGDTYNEQFF.

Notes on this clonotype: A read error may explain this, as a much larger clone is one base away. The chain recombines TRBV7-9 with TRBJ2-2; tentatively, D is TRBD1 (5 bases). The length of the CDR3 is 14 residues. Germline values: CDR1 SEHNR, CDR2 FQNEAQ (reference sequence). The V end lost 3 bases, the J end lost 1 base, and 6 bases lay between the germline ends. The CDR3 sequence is CASSFGQNTGELFF. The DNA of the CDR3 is TGTGCCAGCAGCTTTGGACAGAACACCGGGGAGCTGTTTTTT.

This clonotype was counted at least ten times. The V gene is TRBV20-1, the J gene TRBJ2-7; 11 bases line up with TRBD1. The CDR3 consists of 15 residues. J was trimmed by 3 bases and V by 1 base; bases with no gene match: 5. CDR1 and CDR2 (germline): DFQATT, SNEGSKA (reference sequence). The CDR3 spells CSARVGTGGYYEQYF. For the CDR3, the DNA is TGCAGTGCTAGAGTCGGGACAGGGGGGTACTACGAGCAGTACTTC.

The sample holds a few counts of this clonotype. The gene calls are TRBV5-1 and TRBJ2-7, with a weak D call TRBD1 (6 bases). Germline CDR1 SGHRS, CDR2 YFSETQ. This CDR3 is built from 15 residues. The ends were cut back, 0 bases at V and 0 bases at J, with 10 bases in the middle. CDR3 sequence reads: CASSLEDSLSYEQYF. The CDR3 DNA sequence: TGCGCCAGCAGCTTGGAGGACAGTCTCTCCTACGAGCAGTACTTC.

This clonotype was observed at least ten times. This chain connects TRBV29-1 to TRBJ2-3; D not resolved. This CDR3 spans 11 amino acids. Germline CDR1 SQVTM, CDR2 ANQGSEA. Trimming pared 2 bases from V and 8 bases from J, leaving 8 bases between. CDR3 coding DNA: TGCAGCGTTGAACCTCTAGGTACGCAGTATTTT. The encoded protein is CSVEPLGTQYF.

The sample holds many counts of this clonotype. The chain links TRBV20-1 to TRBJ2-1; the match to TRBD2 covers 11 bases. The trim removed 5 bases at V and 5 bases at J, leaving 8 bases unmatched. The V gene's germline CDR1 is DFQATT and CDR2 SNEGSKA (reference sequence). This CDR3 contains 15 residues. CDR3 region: CSARIAGGVDNEQFF. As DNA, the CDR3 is TGCAGTGCTCGCATAGCGGGAGGGGTAGACAATGAGCAGTTCTTC.

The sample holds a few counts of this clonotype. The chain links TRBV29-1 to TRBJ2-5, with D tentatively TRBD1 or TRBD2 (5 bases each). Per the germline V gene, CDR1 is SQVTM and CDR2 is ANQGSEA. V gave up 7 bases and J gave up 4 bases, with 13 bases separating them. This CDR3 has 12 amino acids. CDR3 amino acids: CSGKGSRETQYF. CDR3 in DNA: TGCAGCGGGAAGGGGAGTCGAGAGACCCAGTACTTC. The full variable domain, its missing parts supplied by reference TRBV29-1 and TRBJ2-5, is SAVISQKPSRDICQRGTSLTIQCQVDSQVTMMFWYRQQPGQSLTLIATANQGSEATYESGFVIDKFPISRPNLTFSTLTVSNMSPEDSSIYLCSGKGSRETQYFGPGTRLLVL.

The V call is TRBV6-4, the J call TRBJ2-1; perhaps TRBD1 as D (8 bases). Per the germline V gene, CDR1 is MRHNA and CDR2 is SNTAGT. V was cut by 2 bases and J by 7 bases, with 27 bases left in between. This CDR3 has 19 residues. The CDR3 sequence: CASSDRTGQRAGRLNEQFF. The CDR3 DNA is TGTGCCAGCAGTGACCGGACAGGGCAACGAGCGGGACGACTGAATGAGCAGTTCTTC.